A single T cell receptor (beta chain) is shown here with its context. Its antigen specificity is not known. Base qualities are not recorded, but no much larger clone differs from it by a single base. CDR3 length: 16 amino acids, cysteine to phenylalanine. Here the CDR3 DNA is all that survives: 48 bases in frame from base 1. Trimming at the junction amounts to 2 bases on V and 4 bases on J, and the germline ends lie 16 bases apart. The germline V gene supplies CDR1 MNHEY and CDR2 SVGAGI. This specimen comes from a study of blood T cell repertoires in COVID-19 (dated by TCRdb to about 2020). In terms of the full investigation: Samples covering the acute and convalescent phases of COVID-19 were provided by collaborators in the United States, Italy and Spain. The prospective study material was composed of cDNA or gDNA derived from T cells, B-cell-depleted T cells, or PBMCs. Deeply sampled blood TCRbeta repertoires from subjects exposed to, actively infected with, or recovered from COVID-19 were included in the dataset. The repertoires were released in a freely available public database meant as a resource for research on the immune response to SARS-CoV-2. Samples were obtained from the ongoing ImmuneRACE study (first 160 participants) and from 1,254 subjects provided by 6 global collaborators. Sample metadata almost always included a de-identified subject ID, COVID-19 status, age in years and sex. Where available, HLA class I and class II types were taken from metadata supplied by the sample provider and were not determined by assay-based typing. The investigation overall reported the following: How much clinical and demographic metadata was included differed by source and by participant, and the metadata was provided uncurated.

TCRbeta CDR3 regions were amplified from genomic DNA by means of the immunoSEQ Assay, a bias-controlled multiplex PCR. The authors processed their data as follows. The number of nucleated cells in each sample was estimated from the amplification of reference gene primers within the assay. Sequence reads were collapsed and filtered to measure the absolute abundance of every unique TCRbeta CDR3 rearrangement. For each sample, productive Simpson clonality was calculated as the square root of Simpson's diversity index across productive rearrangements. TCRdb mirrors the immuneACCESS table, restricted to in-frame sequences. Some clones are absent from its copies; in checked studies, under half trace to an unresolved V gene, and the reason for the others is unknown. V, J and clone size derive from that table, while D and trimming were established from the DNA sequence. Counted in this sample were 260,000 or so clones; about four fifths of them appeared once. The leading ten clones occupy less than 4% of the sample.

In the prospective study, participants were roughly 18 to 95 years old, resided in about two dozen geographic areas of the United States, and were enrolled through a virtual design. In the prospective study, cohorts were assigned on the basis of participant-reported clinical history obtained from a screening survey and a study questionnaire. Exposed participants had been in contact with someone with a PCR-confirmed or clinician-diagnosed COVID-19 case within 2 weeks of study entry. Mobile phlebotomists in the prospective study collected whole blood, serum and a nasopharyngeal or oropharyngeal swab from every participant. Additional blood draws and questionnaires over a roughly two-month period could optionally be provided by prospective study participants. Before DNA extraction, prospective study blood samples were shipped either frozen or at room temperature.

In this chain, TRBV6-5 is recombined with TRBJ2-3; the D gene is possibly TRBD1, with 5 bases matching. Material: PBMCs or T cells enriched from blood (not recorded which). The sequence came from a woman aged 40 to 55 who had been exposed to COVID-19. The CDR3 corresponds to CASSYKGAFRSDTQYF. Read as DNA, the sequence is TGTGCCAGCAGTTACAAAGGGGCGTTTAGGTCAGATACGCAGTATTTT.